Listed below are T cell receptor beta chains from one sample, sequenced in a study of blood T cell repertoires in COVID-19. Libraries were prepared by immunoSEQ multiplex PCR; TCRdb keeps only in-frame clonotypes and omits some of them. The sample holds over 95,000 clones, approximately 90% seen once. Sequencing was done on a sample of peripheral blood. Receptors were obtained from a human donor with acute or convalescent COVID-19. The donor label of this sample is uncertain. Each CDR3 is given with its conserved first and last residue. D genes are given only for firm matches. Clone size is given for some rows only: seen once, a few or many times, or a class if the clone is expanded.

D	V	size	J	DNA	CDR3
TRBD2	TRBV29-1	.	TRBJ2-1	TGCAGCGTGAGGGTGGGCGGGAGGATCGAGCAGTTCTTC	CSVRVGGRIEQFF
TRBD1	TRBV5-5	.	TRBJ1-2	TGTGCCAGCAGCCAAACCCAGACAGGGGAGGGCTACACCTTC	CASSQTQTGEGYTF
.	TRBV5-4	.	TRBJ1-2	TGTGCCAGCAGCTTGACGGAGAGAAATGGCTACACCTTC	CASSLTERNGYTF
TRBD1	TRBV6-1	.	TRBJ1-4	TGTGCCAGCAGTGGAGAGGACAGGAGCCTCCATGAAAAACTGTTTTTT	CASSGEDRSLHEKLFF
.	TRBV27	.	TRBJ1-5	TGTGCCAGCAGATCAGCGTATAGCAATCAGCCCCAGCATTTT	CASRSAYSNQPQHF
TRBD1	TRBV15	few	TRBJ1-6	TGTGCCACCAGCAGGACAGGGGATTCACCCCTCCACTTT	CATSRTGDSPLHF
.	TRBV3-1/TRBV3-2	.	TRBJ1-4	TGTGCCAGCAGCCAAGAAGCATTCGATGAAAAACTGTTTTTT	CASSQEAFDEKLFF
TRBD1	TRBV5-4	.	TRBJ2-3	TGTGCCAGCAGCACCTTCTTGACAGGGTTTGTAGATACGCAGTATTTT	CASSTFLTGFVDTQYF
.	TRBV28	few	TRBJ1-2	TGTGCCAGCAGTCCAAACACGTTTTCTAACTATGGCTACACCTTC	CASSPNTFSNYGYTF
.	TRBV10-3	few	TRBJ1-2	TGTGCCATCAGTGGGGCGGGCCAGCCAAGAGGCTACACCTTC	CAISGAGQPRGYTF
TRBD1	TRBV6-2/TRBV6-3	.	TRBJ2-7	TGTGCCAGCAGGCCTGCCGGGACAGGGAGGTCCTACGAGCAGTACTTC	CASRPAGTGRSYEQYF
.	TRBV29-1	.	TRBJ2-3	TGCAGCGTTGAAATAAGCACAGATACGCAGTATTTT	CSVEISTDTQYF
.	TRBV4-3	.	TRBJ1-2	TGCGCCAGCAGCCAACAGGGGATCTATGGCTACACCTTC	CASSQQGIYGYTF
TRBD1	TRBV30	.	TRBJ1-6	TGTGCCTGGAGCGGAGGACAGGGCAATTCACCCCTCCACTTT	CAWSGGQGNSPLHF
.	TRBV27	.	TRBJ1-6	TGTGCCAGCACGGGCAGGGAAGGGCGTTCACCCCTCCACTTT	CASTGREGRSPLHF
TRBD2	TRBV6-2/TRBV6-3	.	TRBJ2-2	TGTGCCAGCAGTTTCTGGCGGGGGGTTATGTCGACCGGGGAGCTGTTTTTT	CASSFWRGVMSTGELFF
.	TRBV3-1/TRBV3-2	.	TRBJ2-7	TGTGCCAGCAGCCAAGAGGGCAGGGGAAGCTCCTACGAGCAGTACTTC	CASSQEGRGSSYEQYF
.	TRBV6-5	.	TRBJ1-5	TGTGCCAGCAGTTACCACGATTCGAGGCCCCAGCATTTT	CASSYHDSRPQHF
.	TRBV6-6	.	TRBJ2-3	TGTGCCAGCAGTCGTGTTACTGGTGATACGCAGTATTTT	CASSRVTGDTQYF
.	TRBV7-9	.	TRBJ1-5	TGTGCCAGCAGCCCGCTAGGAAATCAGCCCCAGCATTTT	CASSPLGNQPQHF
.	TRBV4-1	.	TRBJ2-6	TGCGCCAGCAGCCAAGCTCCCCCCCGAACAGGGATCTCTGGGGCCAACGTCCTGACTTTC	CASSQAPPRTGISGANVLTF
TRBD2	TRBV19	.	TRBJ2-7	TGTGCCAGTAGCGATCCCGCCGGGGGGTCGGCCTACGAGCAGTACTTC	CASSDPAGGSAYEQYF
TRBD1	TRBV7-2	few	TRBJ1-1	TGTGCCAGCAGCTCGGGACAGGTGTACCCTGAAGCTTTCTTT	CASSSGQVYPEAFF
.	TRBV4-3	.	TRBJ1-2	TGCGCCAGCAGCCAAGGGGGAGGGGGGAGTTCTAACTATGGCTACACCTTC	CASSQGGGGSSNYGYTF
TRBD1	TRBV7-3	.	TRBJ2-2	TGTGCCAGCAGCTTATCTTCAGGGGGCGCGACCGGGGAGCTGTTTTTT	CASSLSSGGATGELFF
TRBD1	TRBV6-2/TRBV6-3	.	TRBJ1-6	TGTGCCAGCAGTCGTCCGGGACAGGGGCTTAATTCACCCCTCCACTTT	CASSRPGQGLNSPLHF
.	TRBV20-1	.	TRBJ1-2	TGCAGTGCTAGTAAGGGGTATGGGGCTGTAAACTATGGCTACACCTTC	CSASKGYGAVNYGYTF
TRBD1	TRBV7-8	.	TRBJ1-6	TGTGCCAGCAGCTTACAGGGGGGTTCACCCCTCCACTTT	CASSLQGGSPLHF
.	TRBV29-1	.	TRBJ1-2	TGCAGCGCTGCTTCTCCCACCAAGCCCTACTATGGCTACACCTTC	CSAASPTKPYYGYTF
.	TRBV28	.	TRBJ2-3	TGTGCCAGCAGTCTCCGGACTGACCATACGCAGTATTTT	CASSLRTDHTQYF
.	TRBV6-5	.	TRBJ1-1	TGTGCCAGCAGTCGAAACGGAGGGTTGAACACTGAAGCTTTCTTT	CASSRNGGLNTEAFF
.	TRBV18	.	TRBJ1-5	TGTGCCAGCTCACCAAAGGATTGGGGCTTAGGTCAGCCCCAGCATTTT	CASSPKDWGLGQPQHF
.	TRBV9	many	TRBJ1-3	TGTGCCAGCAGCGTAGCCCAGGGAAACACCATATATTTT	CASSVAQGNTIYF
TRBD2	TRBV29-1	.	TRBJ2-7	TGCAGCGTTCGGGGACTAGCGGGGGGGCCTTCTTACGAGCAGTACTTC	CSVRGLAGGPSYEQYF
.	TRBV24-1	.	TRBJ2-3	TGTGCCACCAGTGACTTTTACACAGATACGCAGTATTTT	CATSDFYTDTQYF
.	TRBV7-9	.	TRBJ2-5	TGTGCCAGCAGCTTAGTTCTGAGGGTTACAGAGACCCAGTACTTC	CASSLVLRVTETQYF
.	TRBV7-9	.	TRBJ1-6	TGTGCCAGCAGCTTACAGGGTTATAATTCACCCCTCCACTTT	CASSLQGYNSPLHF
.	TRBV28	.	TRBJ1-2	TGTGCCAGCCTTAACGGGGGTGGCTACACCTTC	CASLNGGGYTF
TRBD2	TRBV11-3	.	TRBJ2-2	TGTGCCAGCAGCGGGGGACTAGCGGGAGGGCGTAGCGGGGAGCTGTTTTTT	CASSGGLAGGRSGELFF
TRBD1	TRBV5-4	once	TRBJ2-2	TGTGCCAGCAGCCGCCGGGACAGGAACACCGGGGAGCTGTTTTTT	CASSRRDRNTGELFF